These T cell receptor beta chains were read from a single sample in a study of T-cell memory formation after mild COVID-19. TCRdb re-called the 5' RACE reads with MiXCR, one entry per CDR3 protein. The sample yields some 490,000 distinct CDR3 sequences, 15% to 20% seen once. Sequencing was done on a sample of PBMCs or a T cell subset sorted from them (not recorded which). The receptor source for this set is an adult woman who had mild COVID-19 (a few samples of this study predate the infection). Cell type and time point are not known. The CDR3 runs from the conserved cysteine through the conserved F or W. The D gene is left open where the match is weak. Expanded clones get a size class; other rows say once, few or many, or leave the size out.

d_call	v_call	j_call	clone_size	cdr3_aa	cdr3_nt
.	TRBV13	TRBJ2-7	many	CASSIVGYEQYF	TGTGCCAGCAGCATCGTGGGATACGAGCAGTACTTC
.	TRBV12-2	TRBJ1-5	.	CASRSAADRTVMYQPQHF	TGTGCAAGTCGCTCGGCGGCCGATCGCACTGTGATGTATCAGCCCCAGCATTTT
.	TRBV5-1	TRBJ2-6	few	CASEPGASGANVLTF	TGCGCCAGCGAACCAGGGGCTTCTGGGGCCAACGTCCTGACTTTC
.	TRBV20-1	TRBJ2-7	.	CSPKRQTSYEQYF	TGCAGTCCCAAGAGACAGACCTCCTACGAGCAGTACTTC
.	TRBV15	TRBJ2-1	few	CATSRAENEQFF	TGTGCCACCAGCAGAGCAGAGAATGAGCAGTTCTTC
.	TRBV7-9	TRBJ1-1	.	CASSWAGARATEAFF	TGTGCCAGCAGCTGGGCCGGGGCGCGGGCCACTGAAGCTTTCTTT
TRBD1	TRBV4-2	TRBJ1-3	many	CASSPTGTSGNTIYF	TGTGCCAGCAGCCCGACAGGGACCTCTGGAAACACCATATATTTT
.	TRBV2	TRBJ2-3	many	CASTQGLTRADTQYF	TGTGCCAGCACCCAAGGATTAACACGGGCAGATACGCAGTATTTT
.	TRBV27	TRBJ1-2	once	CASSPLGTYGYTF	TGTGCCAGCAGTCCCCTAGGTACCTATGGCTACACCTTC
TRBD1	TRBV5-1	TRBJ2-3	many	CASSAGSGGGADTQYF	TGCGCCAGCAGTGCGGGATCAGGGGGCGGCGCAGATACGCAGTATTTT
.	TRBV12-3/TRBV12-4	TRBJ2-3	few	CASSLGEDPHKGQYF	TGTGCCAGCAGCCTAGGGGAGGACCCCCACAAGGGGCAGTATTTT
.	TRBV7-8	TRBJ2-1	.	CASSLARTTSYNEQFF	TGTGCCAGCAGCTTAGCGCGGACTACATCCTACAATGAGCAGTTCTTC
.	TRBV12-3/TRBV12-4	TRBJ1-5	many	CASTALPYQPQHF	TGTGCCAGCACGGCATTACCCTATCAGCCCCAGCATTTT
TRBD2	TRBV18	TRBJ2-7	many	CASSPGGDLEQYF	TGTGCCAGCTCACCGGGGGGGGACCTCGAGCAGTACTTC
TRBD1	TRBV6-5	TRBJ2-7	few	CASRDRDRAGEQYF	TGTGCCAGCAGGGACCGGGACAGGGCTGGGGAGCAGTACTTC
.	TRBV12-3/TRBV12-4	TRBJ2-7	few	CASSLARKAGHYEQYF	TGTGCCAGCAGTTTAGCTCGCAAGGCCGGACACTACGAGCAGTACTTC
.	TRBV15	TRBJ2-7	few	CATSRVSGGYEQYF	TGTGCCACCAGCAGAGTTAGCGGAGGCTACGAGCAGTACTTC
TRBD2	TRBV4-2	TRBJ2-3	few	CASSQDRGGGAATQYF	TGTGCCAGCAGCCAAGATCGCGGCGGGGGGGCAGCTACGCAGTATTTT
.	TRBV18	TRBJ2-7	many	CASSPNSYEQYF	TGTGCCAGCTCCCCTAACTCCTACGAGCAGTACTTC
.	TRBV6-2/TRBV6-3	TRBJ2-7	.	CASSNRDFSYEQYF	TGTGCCAGCAGTAACCGGGACTTCTCCTACGAGCAGTACTTC
.	TRBV30	TRBJ1-1	few	CAWVVGGTEAFF	TGTGCCTGGGTGGTTGGGGGAACTGAAGCTTTCTTT
.	TRBV3-1	TRBJ2-3	.	CASSVRLVGDTQYF	TGTGCCAGCAGCGTTAGACTAGTTGGAGATACGCAGTATTTT
TRBD2	TRBV12-3/TRBV12-4	TRBJ2-1	many	CASSFSSGGYNEQFF	TGTGCCAGCAGTTTTTCTAGCGGGGGGTACAATGAGCAGTTCTTC
.	TRBV12-3/TRBV12-4	TRBJ2-5	many	CASSSTYQETQYF	TGTGCCAGCAGTTCAACGTACCAAGAGACCCAGTACTTC
TRBD2	TRBV3-1	TRBJ2-1	few	CASSQGTSVFHEQFF	TGTGCCAGCAGCCAAGGGACTAGCGTGTTCCATGAGCAGTTCTTC
.	TRBV13	TRBJ2-7	.	CASSSKPGPFYEQYF	TGTGCCAGCAGCTCAAAACCGGGACCCTTTTACGAGCAGTACTTC
.	TRBV4-2	TRBJ2-3	.	CASSPAGSWQGRGADTQYF	TGTGCCAGCAGCCCCGCCGGGTCCTGGCAGGGGAGGGGAGCAGATACGCAGTATTTT
.	TRBV5-1	TRBJ2-6	.	CASSLQSGGLSGANVLTF	TGCGCCAGCAGCTTGCAATCCGGGGGACTTTCTGGGGCCAACGTCCTGACTTTC
.	TRBV7-2	TRBJ1-4	.	CASSLAPPEKLFF	TGTGCCAGCAGCTTAGCCCCTCCTGAAAAACTGTTTTTT
.	TRBV4-2	TRBJ2-7	.	CASSQEVSGGQGEQYF	TGTGCCAGCAGCCAAGAGGTATCCGGAGGCCAGGGCGAGCAGTACTTC
.	TRBV2	TRBJ1-2	.	CAGLRASPPLGSSYGYTF	TGTGCCGGGCTGAGGGCCTCGCCTCCTCTCGGCTCCTCCTATGGCTACACCTTC
.	TRBV18	TRBJ2-5	.	CASSPPNYNDETQYF	TGTGCCAGCTCACCACCAAACTATAACGACGAGACCCAGTACTTC
.	TRBV20-1	TRBJ1-1	.	CSARDRDHIRTNTEAFF	TGCAGTGCCAGGGACCGGGACCACATACGGACTAACACTGAAGCTTTCTTT
.	TRBV24-1	TRBJ2-5	.	CATRRGRGETQYF	TGTGCCACCAGGAGAGGCAGGGGCGAGACCCAGTACTTC
.	TRBV11-2	TRBJ2-3	.	CASSPFPALGDTQYF	TGTGCCAGCAGCCCCTTCCCAGCCTTGGGAGATACGCAGTATTTT
TRBD1	TRBV5-1	TRBJ1-4	.	CASSLAQGGNEKLFF	TGCGCCAGCAGCTTGGCGCAGGGGGGCAATGAAAAACTGTTTTTT
.	TRBV6-2/TRBV6-3	TRBJ2-7	few	CASSRIRRVHYEQYF	TGTGCCAGCAGTCGCATCCGGAGGGTCCACTACGAGCAGTACTTC
.	TRBV3-1	TRBJ1-1	many	CASSQLRAEAFF	TGTGCCAGCAGCCAACTAAGGGCTGAAGCTTTCTTT
.	TRBV18	TRBJ1-2	.	CASSPEVSGYTF	TGTGCCAGCTCACCAGAGGTTTCTGGCTACACCTTC
.	TRBV30	TRBJ2-7	once	CAWSVEDGDEQYF	TGTGCCTGGAGTGTCGAGGACGGGGACGAGCAGTACTTC
.	TRBV7-2	TRBJ1-1	.	CASSPYLVGTEAFF	TGTGCCAGCAGCCCCTATTTGGTTGGCACTGAAGCTTTCTTT
TRBD1	TRBV6-2/TRBV6-3	TRBJ2-2	few	CASERTGNTGELFF	TGTGCCAGTGAGCGGACAGGGAACACCGGGGAGCTGTTTTTT
TRBD2	TRBV29-1	TRBJ2-7	few	CSVRLAGREQYF	TGCAGCGTCAGACTAGCGGGAAGGGAGCAGTACTTC
TRBD2	TRBV27	TRBJ2-1	.	CASSWTSGSDNEQFF	TGTGCCAGCAGCTGGACTAGCGGGAGTGACAATGAGCAGTTCTTC
TRBD2	TRBV30	TRBJ2-1	.	CAWSEGLADYNEQFF	TGTGCCTGGAGCGAGGGACTAGCGGACTACAATGAGCAGTTCTTC
TRBD1	TRBV5-1	TRBJ2-7	.	CASSSGTVPNHGQYF	TGCGCCAGCAGCTCCGGGACAGTTCCCAATCACGGGCAGTACTTC
TRBD2	TRBV7-9	TRBJ2-7	few	CASSLVLAGRPYEQYF	TGTGCCAGCAGCTTAGTCCTAGCGGGGCGCCCCTACGAGCAGTACTTC
TRBD1	TRBV7-3	TRBJ1-6	few	CASSLGTENSPLHF	TGTGCCAGCAGCTTAGGGACAGAGAATTCACCCCTCCACTTT
TRBD1	TRBV5-1	TRBJ2-7	.	CASSLAQGVIYEQYF	TGCGCCAGCAGCTTGGCCCAGGGGGTTATTTACGAGCAGTACTTC
.	TRBV6-5	TRBJ1-1	.	CASNWRPGVNTEAFF	TGTGCCAGCAATTGGAGGCCCGGGGTGAACACTGAAGCTTTCTTT
.	TRBV30	TRBJ2-5	.	CAWSRGSGPEETQYF	TGTGCCTGGAGTAGAGGAAGCGGTCCCGAAGAGACCCAGTACTTC
TRBD1	TRBV5-1	TRBJ2-5	few	CASSSEDRTPQETQYF	TGCGCCAGCAGCTCCGAGGACAGGACCCCCCAAGAGACCCAGTACTTC